This passage covers 14 T cell receptor beta chains from one sample sequenced in a study of cytomegalovirus exposure and HLA in healthy donors. The PCR employed 60 Vbeta primers together with 13 Jbeta primers. Only in-frame clones appear in the TCRdb table, and some are missing; sequencing was by immunoSEQ multiplex PCR. The sample records around 110,000 clones, 60% to 85% being singletons. The sequenced sample was PBMCs. The source is a woman aged 18-35 years in good health and CMV-seronegative.

This chain connects TRBV28 to TRBJ1-1, with D perhaps matching TRBD1 (5 bases). Germline CDR1 is MDHEN and CDR2 is SYDVKM. The V end lost 8 bases, the J end lost 4 bases, and 14 bases lay between the germline ends. The CDR3 spans 13 residues. CDR3 bases: TGTGCCAGCGAGGGACTTCCGGGCACTGAAGCTTTCTTT. Amino acid sequence: CASEGLPGTEAFF.

This chain connects TRBV19 to TRBJ1-4; the D is unclear. Per the germline V gene, CDR1 is LNHDA and CDR2 is SQIVND (reference sequence). The V and J ends lost 4 bases and 1 base respectively, with 7 bases between them. This CDR3 region has 14 residues. CDR3 loop: CASSRTVTNEKLFF. As DNA, the CDR3 is TGTGCCAGTAGTAGGACTGTAACTAATGAAAAACTGTTTTTT. The variable domain in full, completed from reference TRBV19 and TRBJ1-4, reads DGGITQSPKYLFRKEGQNVTLSCEQNLNHDAMYWYRQDPGQGLRLIYYSQIVNDFQKGDIAEGYSVSREKKESFPLTVTSAQKNPTAFYLCASSRTVTNEKLFFGSGTQLSVL.

In nucleotides, the CDR3 is TGTGCCAGCAGCCAAGCCAGGACAAGCCAAGAGACCCAGTACTTC. The encoded protein is CASSQARTSQETQYF. The V call is TRBV14, the J call TRBJ2-5; perhaps TRBD1 as D (5 bases). The CDR3 has 15 residues. Germline V CDR1 and CDR2: SGHDN, FVKESK. V lost 1 base and J lost 1, with 10 bases in between.

In the case of this clone: The CDR3 does not close with the conserved phenylalanine or tryptophan, likely indicating a read error. The chain uses TRBV4-1 and TRBJ1-1, with D perhaps matching TRBD1 (5 bases). Trimming removed 5 bases from V and 8 bases from J, with 12 bases in between. Germline CDR1 and CDR2: MGHRA and YSYEKL. The CDR3 loop spans 12 amino acids. The CDR3 coding sequence is TGCGCCAGCAGCTCTGGGGCAGCCGAAGCTTTCGTT. The encoded protein is CASSSGAAEAFV.

The genes are TRBV28 and TRBJ2-1, with 8 bases identical to TRBD1. This CDR3 is 15 amino acids long. In germline, CDR1 is MDHEN, CDR2 SYDVKM. V lost 5 bases and J lost 6; bases outside the gene matches: 9. CDR3 in DNA: TGTGCCAGCAGTCCCCCCAGGGGGCAGCCCAATGAGCAGTTCTTC. Translation: CASSPPRGQPNEQFF.

V gene TRBV5-6 combines with J gene TRBJ1-5; 8 bases match TRBD1. The V and J ends lost 4 bases and 7 bases, in that order; junction bases with no gene match: 7. This CDR3 is 14 amino acids long. Germline lookup yields CDR1 SGHDT and CDR2 YYEEEE. CDR3 coding DNA: TGTGCCAGCAGCCCCGACAGGGGCAGGCAGCCCCAGCATTTT. Translating it yields CASSPDRGRQPQHF.

The gene calls are TRBV28 and TRBJ2-3, with TRBD1 matching over 9 bases. Germline V gene lookup returns CDR1 MDHEN and CDR2 SYDVKM. The CDR3 is 11 residues long. The trim removed 6 bases at V and 14 bases at J, leaving 6 bases unmatched. In DNA form, the CDR3 reads TGTGCCAGCAGCGCCGGGACAGGGCCGTATTTT. It codes for CASSAGTGPYF. Full variable domain (missing parts from reference TRBV28 and TRBJ2-3): DVKVTQSSRYLVKRTGEKVFLECVQDMDHENMFWYRQDPGLGLRLIYFSYDVKMKEKGDIPEGYSVSREKKERFSLILESASTNQTSMYLCASSAGTGPYFGPGTRLTVL.

The chain has TRBV6-6 and TRBJ1-2; D is possibly TRBD1 (6 bases). V lost 8 bases to trimming and J lost 2 bases, with 6 bases between them. Per germline, CDR1 MNHNY and CDR2 SVGAGI (reference sequence). The CDR3 is 11 residues long. The CDR3 reads CASGQNYGYTF. DNA for the CDR3: TGTGCCAGCGGACAGAACTATGGCTACACCTTC.

The chain couples TRBV6-1 to TRBJ1-1; the D is unclear. Germline values: CDR1 MNHNS, CDR2 SASEGT. This CDR3 has 15 residues. Trimming removed 7 bases from V and 0 bases from J, with 15 bases in between. CDR3 amino acids: CASKLSSVLNTEAFF. The CDR3 DNA is TGTGCCAGCAAACTGTCCTCGGTTTTGAACACTGAAGCTTTCTTT.

This chain joins TRBV6-5 and TRBJ2-7; TRBD1 matches 7 bases. From germline, CDR1 is MNHEY and CDR2 SVGAGI. The V gene end was trimmed by 4 bases and the J gene end by 5 bases; junction bases not matched to a gene: 11. The CDR3 has 15 amino acids. CDR3 residues: CASSFQTGNRHEQYF. As DNA, the CDR3 is TGTGCCAGCAGTTTTCAGACAGGGAATCGCCACGAGCAGTACTTC.

The chain is built from TRBV28 and TRBJ1-5, with D hard to call. The V gene lost 7 bases and the J gene lost 3 bases, with 7 bases spanning the gap. Germline values: CDR1 MDHEN, CDR2 SYDVKM. This CDR3 region has 12 residues. The CDR3, as DNA: TGTGCCAGCACCTCTACCAATCAGCCCCAGCATTTT. As protein: CASTSTNQPQHF.

The rearrangement links TRBV15 to TRBJ1-4; a possible D gene is TRBD1 (6 bases). CDR1 is LNHNV and CDR2 is YYDKDF in the germline V gene (reference sequence). V was pared by 3 bases and J by 8 bases, with 19 bases between. CDR3 length: 16 residues. CDR3 sequence reads: CATSSRKQGLREKLFF. In DNA form, the CDR3 reads TGTGCCACCAGCAGTAGGAAACAGGGTCTCAGGGAAAAACTGTTTTTT. Based on the CDR3 plus reference TRBV15 and TRBJ1-4, the full variable domain is DAMVIQNPRYQVTQFGKPVTLSCSQTLNHNVMYWYQQKSSQAPKLLFHYYDKDFNNEADTPDNFQSRRPNTSFCFLDIRSPGLGDTAMYLCATSSRKQGLREKLFFGSGTQLSVL.

The gene calls are TRBV29-1 and TRBJ2-1; 8 positions agree with TRBD2. The CDR3 runs to 13 residues. In germline, CDR1 is SQVTM, CDR2 ANQGSEA. With V trimmed by 5 bases and J by 2 bases, 2 bases remained unmatched. For the CDR3, the DNA is TGCAGCGTTTCGGGACTAGCCTACAATGAGCAGTTCTTC. Protein product: CSVSGLAYNEQFF.

This chain connects TRBV6-5 to TRBJ2-1, with D possibly TRBD2 on 5 matching bases. The CDR3 sequence is 15 residues long. Germline CDR1 reads MNHEY; CDR2 reads SVGAGI. V dropped 6 bases and J dropped 7 bases, with 19 bases sitting between them. CDR3 region: CASRLELGEWNEQFF. Written as DNA, the CDR3 is TGTGCCAGCAGACTCGAGCTCGGGGAGTGGAATGAGCAGTTCTTC.